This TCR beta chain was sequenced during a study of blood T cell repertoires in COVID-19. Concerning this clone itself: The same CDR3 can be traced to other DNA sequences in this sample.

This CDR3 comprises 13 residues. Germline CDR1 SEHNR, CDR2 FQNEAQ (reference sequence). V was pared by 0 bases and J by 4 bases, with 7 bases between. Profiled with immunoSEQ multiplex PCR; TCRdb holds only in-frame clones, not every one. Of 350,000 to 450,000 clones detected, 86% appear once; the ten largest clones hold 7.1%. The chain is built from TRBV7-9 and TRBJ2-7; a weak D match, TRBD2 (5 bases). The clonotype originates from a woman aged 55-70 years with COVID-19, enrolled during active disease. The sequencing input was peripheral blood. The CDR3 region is CASSLAGGYEQYF. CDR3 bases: TGTGCCAGCAGCTTAGCCGGCGGGTACGAGCAGTACTTC.